This T cell receptor beta chain emerged from a study of OX40 agonist ivuxolimab in advanced cancers. Study at large: The patients' treatment was ivuxolimab, an agonistic anti-OX40 (CD134) antibody. Study-wide points: At doses 0.1 to 3.0 mg/kg, CD4+ and CD8+ clones expanded.

This clone has just one count. Its antigen is currently unknown. V gave up 0 bases and J gave up 7 bases, with 10 bases separating them. The length of the CDR3 is 14 residues. The germline V gene has CDR1 SGHVS and CDR2 FNYEAQ. Clones were sequenced by immunoSEQ multiplex PCR, and TCRdb holds only the in-frame ones, with some missing. The repertoire holds 70,000 or so clones, with 75% to 90% as singletons. The material was CD4+ or CD8+ T cells sorted from blood, obtained in a trial of the OX40 agonist ivuxolimab. This TCR came from an adult with an advanced solid tumor such as melanoma, head and neck, liver or kidney cancer. The chain recombines TRBV7-6 with TRBJ2-1; possible D gene TRBD1, 5 bases. The CDR3 reads CASSLAGALNEQFF. Written as DNA, the CDR3 is TGTGCCAGCAGCTTAGCAGGGGCCTTGAATGAGCAGTTCTTC.